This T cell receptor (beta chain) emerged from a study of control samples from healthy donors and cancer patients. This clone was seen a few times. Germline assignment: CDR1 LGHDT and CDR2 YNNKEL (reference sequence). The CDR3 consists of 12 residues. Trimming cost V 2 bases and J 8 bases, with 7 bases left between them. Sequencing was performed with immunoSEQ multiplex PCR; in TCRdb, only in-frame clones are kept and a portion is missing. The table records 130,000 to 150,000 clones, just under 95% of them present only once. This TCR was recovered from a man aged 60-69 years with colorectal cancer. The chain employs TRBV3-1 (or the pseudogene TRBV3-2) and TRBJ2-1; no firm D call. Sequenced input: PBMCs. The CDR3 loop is CASSQREYEQFF. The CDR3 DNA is TGTGCCAGCAGCCAAAGAGAGTATGAGCAGTTCTTC.